Below are 4 T cell receptor beta chains sequenced from a single sample in a study of cytomegalovirus exposure and HLA in healthy donors. In the PCR, 60 Vbeta and 13 Jbeta primers were used. The assay was immunoSEQ multiplex PCR, and TCRdb's table has in-frame clones only and misses some. Of 150,000 to 200,000 clones listed, approximately 77% are singletons. Sequenced: PBMCs. All receptors derive from a man in his fifties in good health and CMV-seropositive.

This chain connects TRBV7-9 to TRBJ1-3; 8 positions match TRBD1. The CDR3 loop spans 19 amino acids. The junction had 10 bases not matched to a gene; V was cut back by 0 bases and J by 0 bases. In germline, CDR1 is SEHNR, CDR2 FQNEAQ (reference sequence). The CDR3, as DNA: TGTGCCAGCAGCTTAGCGCTTTTGGAGGACAGGGCCTCTGGAAACACCATATATTTT. This sequence encodes CASSLALLEDRASGNTIYF. The full variable domain, with the rest looked up from reference TRBV7-9 and TRBJ1-3, is DTGVSQNPRHKITKRGQNVTFRCDPISEHNRLYWYRQTLGQGPEFLTYFQNEAQLEKSRLLSDRFSAERPKGSFSTLEIQRTEQGDSAMYLCASSLALLEDRASGNTIYFGEGSWLTVV.

This clone showed up just once. The chain carries TRBV9 and TRBJ2-5; D is possibly TRBD2 (6 bases). The CDR3 consists of 16 residues. V lost 0 bases, J lost 2 bases, and 14 bases lay in between. CDR1 SGDLS and CDR2 YYNGEE come from the germline V gene. CDR3 sequence reads: CASSVEWGDWQETQYF. CDR3 bases: TGTGCCAGCAGCGTAGAGTGGGGGGACTGGCAAGAGACCCAGTACTTC. The full variable domain, completed using reference TRBV9 and TRBJ2-5, is DSGVTQTPKHLITATGQRVTLRCSPRSGDLSVYWYQQSLDQGLQFLIQYYNGEERAKGNILERFSAQQFPDLHSELNLSSLELGDSALYFCASSVEWGDWQETQYFGPGTRLLVL.

This clone was picked up a small number of times. The chain combines TRBV10-3 with TRBJ2-2; 13 nucleotides align to TRBD2. CDR1 is ENHRY and CDR2 is SYGVKD in the germline V gene. CDR3 length: 18 amino acids. Trimming took 4 bases from V and 2 from J; bases not matched to a gene: 7. CDR3 residues: CAISAGTSGIINTGELFF. CDR3 DNA sequence: TGTGCCATCAGTGCTGGGACTAGCGGGATAATAAACACCGGGGAGCTGTTTTTT.

In regard to this clone: The same CDR3 can be traced to other DNA sequences in this sample. The chain couples TRBV4-1 to TRBJ2-7, with D maybe TRBD2 (7 bases). The germline V and J ends were trimmed by 3 bases and 4 bases, with 13 bases remaining between them. This CDR3 has 14 residues. Germline V gives CDR1 MGHRA, CDR2 YSYEKL. The CDR3: CASSQGRGSYEQYF. The CDR3 DNA reads TGCGCCAGCAGCCAGGGGAGGGGGAGTTACGAGCAGTACTTC.